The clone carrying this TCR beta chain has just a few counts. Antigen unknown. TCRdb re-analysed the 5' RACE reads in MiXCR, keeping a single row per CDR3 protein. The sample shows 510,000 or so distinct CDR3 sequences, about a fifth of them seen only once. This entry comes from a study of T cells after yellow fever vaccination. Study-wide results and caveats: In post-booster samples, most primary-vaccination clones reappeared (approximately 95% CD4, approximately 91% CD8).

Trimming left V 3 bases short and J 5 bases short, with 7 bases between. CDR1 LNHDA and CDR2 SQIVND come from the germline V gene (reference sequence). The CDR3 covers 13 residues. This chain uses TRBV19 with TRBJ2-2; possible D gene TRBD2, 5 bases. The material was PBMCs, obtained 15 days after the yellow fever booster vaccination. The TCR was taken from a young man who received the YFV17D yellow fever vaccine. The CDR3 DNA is TGTGCCAGTAGTATGAAGCGGACCGGGGAGCTGTTTTTT. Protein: CASSMKRTGELFF. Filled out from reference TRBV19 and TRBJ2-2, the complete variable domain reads DGGITQSPKYLFRKEGQNVTLSCEQNLNHDAMYWYRQDPGQGLRLIYYSQIVNDFQKGDIAEGYSVSREKKESFPLTVTSAQKNPTAFYLCASSMKRTGELFFGEGSRLTVL.